Each of the 5 T cell receptor beta chains below was sequenced from the same sample in a study of cytomegalovirus exposure and HLA in healthy donors (TCRdb year 2017). The method behind the library was the immunoSEQ multiplex PCR assay. For the multiplex PCR, a mixture combining 60 forward primers for TCR Vbeta segments and 13 reverse primers for TCR Jbeta segments was used. This immuneACCESS table, as held by TCRdb, lists in-frame sequences with V and J called but not all clones. Of the missing ones, under half trace to an unresolved V gene in checked studies; the others have no known cause. For this sample the table gives around 130,000 clones, of which 80% were detected only once. Of the sample, about 2.6% is held by the ten largest clones. Sequencing was carried out using PBMCs. All receptors derive from a man younger than 45 in good health and CMV-seronegative.

The rearrangement links TRBV5-6 to TRBJ1-5; TRBD1 aligns across 12 bases. Per germline, CDR1 SGHDT and CDR2 YYEEEE. This CDR3 contains 15 residues. V dropped 4 bases and J dropped 4; count of bases not matched to a gene: 3. This chain's CDR3 is CASSGDRGLNQPQHF. The CDR3 nucleotides are TGTGCCAGCAGCGGGGACAGGGGGCTGAATCAGCCCCAGCATTTT.

This sequence joins TRBV19 and TRBJ2-1, with TRBD2 as a possible D gene (6 bases). Trimming took 7 bases from V and 3 from J, leaving 13 bases between them. CDR3 size: 14 residues. Per the germline V gene, CDR1 is LNHDA and CDR2 is SQIVND (reference sequence). The CDR3 DNA sequence: TGTGCCAGTACCATGGGGAGGAGCTACAATGAGCAGTTCTTC. As protein: CASTMGRSYNEQFF.

V usage is TRBV6-5 and J usage is TRBJ2-1, with TRBD1 matching over 8 bases. V lost 2 bases to trimming and J lost 9 bases; unmatched junction nucleotides: 0. Germline CDR1 reads MNHEY; CDR2 reads SVGAGI. The CDR3 is 12 amino acids. DNA of the CDR3: TGTGCCAGCAGTTACGACAGGGGTGAGCAGTTCTTC. Its translation is CASSYDRGEQFF.

This chain uses TRBV5-4 with TRBJ2-3; 12 bases are a match to TRBD2. CDR1 is SGHNT, CDR2 YYREEE, per germline (reference sequence). CDR3 length equals 16 residues. The J segment lost 5 bases and the V segment lost 0 bases, leaving 4 bases of the junction unmatched. CDR3 sequence: CASSLGLAGEVDTQYF. The DNA for the CDR3 is TGTGCCAGCAGCTTGGGACTAGCGGGAGAGGTAGATACGCAGTATTTT. The full variable domain, its missing parts supplied by reference TRBV5-4 and TRBJ2-3, is ETGVTQSPTHLIKTRGQQVTLRCSSQSGHNTVSWYQQALGQGPQFIFQYYREEENGRGNFPPRFSGLQFPNYSSELNVNALELDDSALYLCASSLGLAGEVDTQYFGPGTRLTVL.

The chain couples TRBV29-1 to TRBJ2-5; D may be TRBD1 (8 bases). CDR1 is SQVTM and CDR2 is ANQGSEA in the germline V gene. This CDR3 contains 16 residues. V lost 5 bases to trimming and J lost 9 bases, with 28 bases between them. CDR3 coding DNA: TGCAGCGTTCTTCACAGGGGGGTGCTTATTCGGGAGGCCCAGTACTTC. Translating gives CSVLHRGVLIREAQYF.